This T cell receptor (beta chain) was identified during a study of spatial heterogeneity in lung cancer. Study-wide points: More often at tumor resection than at routine follow-up, ubiquitous expanded tumor TCRs were detected in the blood.

Germline loops: CDR1 SNHLY, CDR2 FYNNEI. After removal of 1 base from V and 5 bases from J, the junction contained 2 bases not matched to a gene. The CDR3 is made up of 15 amino acids. With respect to this clonotype: Antigen unknown.

TCR cDNA molecules each had a unique molecular identifier. TCRdb recomputed calls from the 5' RACE reads with MiXCR, one row per CDR3 protein. Altogether tens of thousands of distinct CDR3 sequences are present, roughly 13% being singletons, with the ten largest covering 55% to 70%. Sample time point: sample taken at primary tumor resection. Sequencing of whole RNA from tumor, nontumor lung or frozen PBMC involved no sorting. The receptor was isolated from a male donor with early-stage non-small cell lung cancer. The sequences come from PBMCs, collected at surgery. This chain connects TRBV2 to TRBJ1-6, with 7 bases aligning to TRBD1. CDR3 nucleotides: TGTGCCAGCAGTGAAGGACAGGGAGATAATTCACCCCTCCACTTT. Translation gives CASSEGQGDNSPLHF.